These 32 T cell receptor beta chains share one sample of origin, sequenced in a study of Graves' ophthalmopathy and Graves' hyperthyroidism. Researchers took RNA transcripts and amplified TCR beta CDR3 regions from them. The workflow started with a first-round RT-PCR run with HTBI primers and then moved on to a second-round multiplex PCR. TCRdb independently ran MiXCR on the multiplex PCR reads; one entry per CDR3 protein. Altogether just over 600,000 distinct CDR3 sequences are present, 22% being singletons, with the ten largest covering roughly 6.9%. The specimen was peripheral blood. The receptors originated from a young woman with stable Graves' hyperthyroidism. Some clones in this sample may be carry-over from other donors' samples.

In this sample, this clonotype turned up many times. This rearrangement joins TRBV12-3 or TRBV12-4 to TRBJ2-5; D is perhaps TRBD1 (5 bases). The CDR3 sequence is 13 residues long. The ends were cut back, 3 bases at V and 4 bases at J, with 9 bases in the middle. The CDR3 bases are TGTGCCAGCAGTTTCGCAGGGTTAGAGACCCAGTACTTC. This codes for CASSFAGLETQYF.

This rearrangement joins TRBV19 to TRBJ1-5; TRBD1 aligns across 11 bases. The germline V gene encodes CDR1 LNHDA and CDR2 SQIVND (reference sequence). The V segment lost 6 bases and the J segment 7 bases; nucleotides outside the gene matches: 8. This CDR3 spans 15 amino acids. CDR3 in amino acids: CASRPGQGVRQPQHF. The DNA for the CDR3 is TGTGCCAGTAGACCGGGACAGGGGGTAAGGCAGCCCCAGCATTTT.

Ten or more counts support this clonotype. The rearrangement joins TRBV11-2 to TRBJ2-7; D uncertain. The V gene lost 1 base and the J gene lost 3 bases, with 7 bases spanning the gap. The germline V gene has CDR1 SGHAT and CDR2 FQNNGV. The CDR3 is 13 amino acids. The CDR3 nucleotides are TGTGCCAGCAGCTTAGGGGTCCTCTACGAGCAGTACTTC. Translating it yields CASSLGVLYEQYF.

This clonotype was seen many times. The V call is TRBV6-5, the J call TRBJ1-6, with 7 bases matching TRBD1. Trimming took 4 bases from V and 6 from J; bases not matched to a gene: 6. Germline V gives CDR1 MNHEY, CDR2 SVGAGI. This CDR3 contains 15 residues. CDR3 amino acids: CASSSTGAVNSPLHF. CDR3 sequence (DNA): TGTGCCAGCAGTTCTACAGGGGCGGTTAATTCACCCCTCCACTTT.

This clonotype was observed many times. A much more abundant neighbour one base away suggests this may be a read error. This chain links TRBV6-1 with TRBJ2-7, with D possibly matching TRBD2 (5 bases). From germline, CDR1 is MNHNS and CDR2 SASEGT. The V end was cut by 5 bases, the J end by 8 bases, with 19 bases between. This CDR3 is built from 14 residues. CDR3 residues: CASSTLGGINKQYF. In DNA form, the CDR3 reads TGTGCCAGCAGTACCCTTGGAGGTATCAACAAGCAGTACTTC.

This chain connects TRBV29-1 to TRBJ2-7; the D gene is possibly TRBD2 (5 bases). The germline V gene has CDR1 SQVTM and CDR2 ANQGSEA. V shed 0 bases and J shed 6 bases, with 12 bases lying between them. This CDR3 contains 13 residues. The CDR3 sequence: CSVEDPPAGEQYF. CDR3 in DNA: TGCAGCGTTGAAGATCCCCCCGCGGGCGAGCAGTACTTC.

The V gene is TRBV28, the J gene TRBJ1-2; 11 bases match TRBD1. CDR3 size: 13 residues. With V trimmed by 6 bases and J by 3 bases, 0 bases remained unmatched. Germline V gene sequence: CDR1 MDHEN, CDR2 SYDVKM. The CDR3 sequence: CASRDRGHYGYTF. The CDR3 DNA sequence: TGTGCCAGCAGGGACAGGGGGCACTATGGCTACACCTTC.

With respect to this clonotype: At one boundary the junction diverges from the germline segment, which might be a read error. The rearrangement uses TRBV24-1 and TRBJ2-6; a weak D match, TRBD1 (5 bases). There are 16 residues in the CDR3. CDR1 and CDR2 from the germline V gene are KGHDR and SFDVKD. Written as DNA, the CDR3 is TGTGCCACCAGTGATCCCCGACAGCCTGGGGCCTACGTCCTGACTTTC. Protein: CATSDPRQPGAYVLTF.

This clonotype was seen ten or more times. The chain links TRBV12-3 or TRBV12-4 to TRBJ2-7; D is ambiguous. Trimming shortened V by 3 bases and J by 2 bases, and 8 bases separated the two germline ends. The CDR3 totals 13 residues. The DNA of the CDR3 is TGTGCCAGCAGTTTTACTTCCACCTACGAGCAGTACTTC. Translating it yields CASSFTSTYEQYF.

This clonotype was found many times. The chain has TRBV2 and TRBJ1-2; D call uncertain. The germline V and J ends were trimmed by 6 bases and 6 bases, with 14 bases remaining between them. CDR3 length: 13 residues. Germline assignment: CDR1 SNHLY and CDR2 FYNNEI. This CDR3 is CASRQTGSDGYTF. The CDR3 coding sequence is TGTGCCAGCAGACAGACTGGATCGGATGGCTACACCTTC.

CDR3 residues: CASSEPFSGKETQYF. The CDR3 DNA follows: TGTGCCAGCAGTGAACCATTCTCGGGGAAAGAGACCCAGTACTTC. The chain combines TRBV25-1 with TRBJ2-5; D is possibly TRBD2 (5 bases). The CDR3 spans 15 residues. CDR1 and CDR2 (germline): MGHDK, SYGVNS. V lost 2 bases and J 3 bases, leaving 13 bases between the germline ends.

This clonotype was detected a few times. V and J are TRBV3-1 and TRBJ1-2; TRBD1 matches 7 bases. Germline V lookup: CDR1 LGHDT, CDR2 YNNKEL (reference sequence). V lost 4 bases, J lost 0 bases, and 11 bases stayed unmatched. This CDR3 region has 17 residues. The CDR3 DNA is TGTGCCAGCAGCCTGGGCGAAGGGGGGACAGCTAACTATGGCTACACCTTC. Translated, it gives CASSLGEGGTANYGYTF.

Ten or more counts support this clonotype. This sequence joins TRBV20-1 and TRBJ1-2; D uncertain. V was pared by 6 bases and J by 8 bases, with 22 bases between. This CDR3 contains 14 residues. The germline V gene encodes CDR1 DFQATT and CDR2 SNEGSKA (reference sequence). The CDR3 reads CSARLRGGTEGYTF. In DNA, the CDR3 is TGCAGTGCCCGACTTCGGGGTGGAACGGAAGGCTACACCTTC.

The V call is TRBV5-1, the J call TRBJ2-5; D may be TRBD2 (6 bases). V was shortened by 0 bases and J by 2 bases, with 11 bases between the two germline ends. This CDR3 region has 15 residues. Germline CDR1 is SGHRS and CDR2 is YFSETQ. The CDR3 loop is CASSLGPGGQETQYF. CDR3 DNA sequence: TGCGCCAGCAGCTTGGGTCCCGGGGGTCAAGAGACCCAGTACTTC.

The gene calls are TRBV15 and TRBJ2-2; 8 nucleotides agree with TRBD1. Per the germline V gene, CDR1 is LNHNV and CDR2 is YYDKDF (reference sequence). V lost 5 bases to trimming and J lost 0 bases; unmatched junction nucleotides: 2. This CDR3 has 15 residues. CDR3 loop: CATSPDRANTGELFF. The CDR3 DNA reads TGTGCCACCAGCCCGGACAGGGCGAACACCGGGGAGCTGTTTTTT.

The chain links TRBV13 to TRBJ2-5; D is possibly TRBD2 (6 bases). The CDR3 sequence is 12 residues long. Trimming took 8 bases from V and 3 from J, leaving 10 bases between them. CDR1 is PRHDT, CDR2 FYEKMQ, per germline (reference sequence). For the CDR3, the DNA is TGTGCCAGCGGCGGGGCAAAAGAGACCCAGTACTTC. Protein: CASGGAKETQYF. The complete variable domain, with remaining parts taken from reference TRBV13 and TRBJ2-5, reads AAGVIQSPRHLIKEKRETATLKCYPIPRHDTVYWYQQGPGQDPQFLISFYEKMQSDKGSIPDRFSAQQFSDYHSELNMSSLELGDSALYFCASGGAKETQYFGPGTRLLVL.

In this sample, this clonotype turned up many times. The CDR3 region is CASSQVGQGAGGYTF. The CDR3 region has the DNA TGTGCCAGCAGCCAAGTCGGACAGGGGGCGGGAGGCTACACCTTC. The chain recombines TRBV4-2 with TRBJ1-2; 11 nucleotides match TRBD1. Trimming removed 1 base from V and 8 bases from J; junction bases left unmatched: 6. This CDR3 has 15 amino acids. Germline assignment: CDR1 LGHNA and CDR2 YNFKEQ.

The chain carries TRBV6-1 and TRBJ1-3; TRBD1 matches at 10 bases. There are 15 residues in the CDR3. V lost 1 base, J lost 4 bases, and 1 base stayed unmatched. Germline V CDR1 and CDR2: MNHNS, SASEGT. For the CDR3, the DNA is TGTGCCAGCAGTGAAGGACAGGGGGCGGGAAACACCATATATTTT. Translating gives CASSEGQGAGNTIYF.

Only one count was recorded for this clonotype. V is TRBV20-1 and J is TRBJ2-7; no reliable D call. The V end lost 2 bases, the J end lost 6 bases, and 11 bases lay between the germline ends. Germline CDR1 is DFQATT and CDR2 is SNEGSKA (reference sequence). This CDR3 comprises 12 residues. This CDR3 is CSARPSWGEQYF. CDR3 bases: TGCAGTGCTAGACCCTCATGGGGCGAGCAGTACTTC.

In its sample, this clonotype was seen many times. The J gene is TRBJ1-1, the V gene TRBV29-1; D is unresolved. The CDR3 is 13 amino acids. Per germline, CDR1 SQVTM and CDR2 ANQGSEA. V shed 3 bases and J shed 5 bases, with 13 bases lying between them. CDR3 DNA sequence: TGCAGCGTTGAGTTCGGATCGGGGACTGAAGCTTTCTTT. It specifies CSVEFGSGTEAFF.

A remark on this clonotype: Because the CDR3's place on the DNA is in doubt, the DNA is left out and the CDR3 is given as listed by TCRdb. The chain employs TRBV11-3 and TRBJ2-7; TRBD1, the table's D call, lacks a check against the DNA. Germline CDR1 and CDR2: SGHNT and YENEEA. The CDR3 has 19 amino acids, counting both end residues. The CDR3 is CASSFYICSATGTYYEQYF.

This clonotype has at least ten counts. The chain employs TRBV28 and TRBJ2-7; D unresolved. Per the germline V gene, CDR1 is MDHEN and CDR2 is SYDVKM. This CDR3 is built from 12 residues. V was trimmed by 5 bases and J by 8 bases, leaving 13 bases between them. As DNA, the CDR3 is TGTGCCAGCAGTGCCCGGGTTTTCAAGCAGTACTTC. Protein product: CASSARVFKQYF.

The sample holds many counts of this clonotype. J is TRBJ1-3 and V is TRBV12-3 or TRBV12-4; possibly TRBD1 for D (5 bases). CDR3 length: 16 residues. The germline V and J ends were trimmed by 4 bases and 2 bases, with 15 bases remaining between them. Here the CDR3 DNA reads TGTGCCAGCAGTTCCTGGGACGATGGCCCTGGAAACACCATATATTTT. This codes for CASSSWDDGPGNTIYF.

This clonotype was seen many times. The rearrangement joins TRBV6-2 or TRBV6-3 to TRBJ1-1; 11 bases line up with TRBD1. The CDR3 has 15 amino acids. Germline V CDR1 and CDR2: MNHEY, SVGEGT. V was clipped by 7 bases and J by 5 bases; unmatched bases: 9. The CDR3 is CASMDGQGARTEAFF. The CDR3 bases are TGTGCCAGCATGGACGGACAGGGGGCAAGGACTGAAGCTTTCTTT.

About this clonotype itself: A read error may be the cause here, since a much bigger clone is one base away. The chain joins TRBV6-2 or TRBV6-3 to TRBJ1-2; D remains ambiguous. The germline V gene encodes CDR1 MNHEY and CDR2 SVGEGT. This CDR3 has 13 residues. The CDR3 loop reads CASSPAGREGYAF. The CDR3 coding sequence is TGTGCCAGCAGCCCCGCAGGTCGCGAGGGCTACGCCTTC.

This clonotype showed up many times. DNA for the CDR3: TGTGCCAGTGCAGTGGGGACAGGTAATCAGCCCCAGCATTTT. This gives the protein CASAVGTGNQPQHF. V gene TRBV6-1 combines with J gene TRBJ1-5; 8 nucleotides agree with TRBD1. The V segment lost 9 bases and the J segment 4 bases; nucleotides outside the gene matches: 8. CDR1 is MNHNS, CDR2 SASEGT, per germline. There are 14 residues in the CDR3.

The genes are TRBV27 and TRBJ1-2; D is perhaps TRBD1 (5 bases). This CDR3 is built from 16 residues. With 4 bases removed from V and 8 bases from J, the gap between germline ends came to 23 bases. Per the germline V gene, CDR1 is MNHEY and CDR2 is SMNVEV (reference sequence). CDR3 loop: CASSSTWSPSQGGYTF. The CDR3 DNA reads TGTGCCAGCAGTTCAACATGGTCCCCCTCCCAGGGCGGCTACACCTTC.

This clonotype was recorded at least ten times. V and J are TRBV12-3 or TRBV12-4 and TRBJ1-2; no clear D gene. The CDR3 extends over 15 amino acids. V was pared by 5 bases and J by 4 bases, with 17 bases between. CDR3 in amino acids: CASSPPGVALYGYTF. CDR3 bases: TGTGCCAGCAGTCCCCCCGGGGTGGCGCTCTATGGCTACACCTTC.

This clonotype has ten or more counts. The CDR3 DNA reads TGTGCCAGCGAGGCCAGACCATATGGCTACACCTTC. Translated, it gives CASEARPYGYTF. The chain combines TRBV6-1 with TRBJ1-2; D uncertain. CDR1 is MNHNS, CDR2 SASEGT, per germline. The length of the CDR3 is 12 residues. V lost 8 bases and J 5 bases, leaving 12 bases between the germline ends.

This clonotype was detected many times. The chain carries TRBV27 and TRBJ2-5, with D tentatively TRBD2 (5 bases). Germline V gene sequence: CDR1 MNHEY, CDR2 SMNVEV (reference sequence). The CDR3 has 13 residues. V lost 2 bases and J lost 5, with 9 bases in between. The CDR3 loop reads CASSLRGSETQYF. The DNA of the CDR3 is TGTGCCAGCAGTTTACGAGGGAGTGAGACCCAGTACTTC.

The table lists this clonotype with many counts. In DNA, the CDR3 is TGTGCCAGCAGAACCGGGACAGGGGACAATCAGCCCCAGCATTTT. Translation: CASRTGTGDNQPQHF. V gene TRBV12-3 or TRBV12-4 combines with J gene TRBJ1-5, with 10 bases lining up with TRBD1. The V segment lost 6 bases and the J segment 3 bases; nucleotides outside the gene matches: 5. The CDR3 spans 15 residues.

This clonotype was found many times. The V call is TRBV20-1, the J call TRBJ2-5, with a weak D call TRBD2 (6 bases). From germline, CDR1 is DFQATT and CDR2 SNEGSKA (reference sequence). V shed 6 bases and J shed 3 bases, with 17 bases lying between them. This CDR3 comprises 14 residues. This CDR3 reads CSAKRTIKKETQYF. In DNA, the CDR3 is TGCAGTGCAAAACGGACTATTAAGAAAGAGACCCAGTACTTC.